A single sample is the source of the 20 T cell receptor beta chains below, sequenced in a study of spatial heterogeneity in lung cancer (dated by TCRdb to 2018 to 2020). Overall study results and their limits: The tumor nonsynonymous mutation count correlated with the number of expanded alpha and beta TCRs within the tumor.

This specimen's time point label, interpreted: sample taken at primary tumor resection. Library creation used 5' RACE. The run used a NextSeq 500. TCRdb reprocessed the public reads (quality trimming at Q25 with fastp, clone calling with MiXCR) and kept in-frame beta chains. When rows share a CDR3 protein, they turn into one entry using the most common DNA and genes. This sample gives around 100,000 distinct CDR3 sequences in total; under 4.5% of them show up just once. Roughly 20% of the sample is held by the ten biggest clonotypes. Antigens for these TCRs are unknown. The sequenced sample was lung tumor tissue, obtained at surgery. These TCRs come from a male donor with early-stage non-small cell lung cancer.

This clonotype was counted a few times. V is TRBV7-2 and J is TRBJ2-3; possibly TRBD2 for D (6 bases). The CDR3 is 14 residues long. V was shortened by 5 bases and J by 5 bases, with 14 bases between the two germline ends. The germline V gene encodes CDR1 SGHTA and CDR2 FQGNSA. CDR3 sequence reads: CASSPKDYLDTQYF. The CDR3 coding sequence is TGTGCCAGCAGCCCTAAGGACTACTTAGATACGCAGTATTTT.

This clonotype was recorded at least ten times. DNA for the CDR3: TGTGCCAGCAGCTTCGGGACCATGACTTTGCAAGAGACCCAGTACTTC. It yields the protein CASSFGTMTLQETQYF. This chain joins TRBV11-2 and TRBJ2-5; possibly TRBD1 or TRBD2 for D (5 bases each). V shed 3 bases and J shed 2 bases, with 16 bases lying between them. The CDR3 length is 16 residues. CDR1 is SGHAT, CDR2 FQNNGV, per germline.

This clonotype has ten or more counts. This CDR3 reads CAIPGHTGELFF. The CDR3 DNA reads as TGTGCCATCCCGGGACACACCGGGGAGCTGTTTTTT. The chain recombines TRBV28 with TRBJ2-2, with D perhaps given as TRBD1 or TRBD2 (5 bases each). Trimming pared 10 bases from V and 3 bases from J, leaving 9 bases between. The CDR3 has 12 amino acids. The germline CDR1 and CDR2 sequences are MDHEN and SYDVKM.

This clonotype has a count of ten or more. The chain combines TRBV3-1 with TRBJ2-5, with D uncertain. From germline, CDR1 is LGHDT and CDR2 YNNKEL (reference sequence). The CDR3 totals 13 residues. V lost 4 bases, J lost 5 bases, and 11 bases lay in between. CDR3 in amino acids: CASSPPAPETQYF. DNA for the CDR3: TGTGCCAGCAGCCCCCCGGCTCCGGAGACCCAGTACTTC.

This clonotype was seen ten or more times. This chain links TRBV29-1 with TRBJ1-2; no firm D call. Germline V lookup: CDR1 SQVTM, CDR2 ANQGSEA. V lost 7 bases and J 5 bases, leaving 17 bases between the germline ends. The CDR3 runs to 13 residues. The CDR3 DNA reads as TGCAGCGCGTCCAGTGACCCACCGTATGGCTACACCTTC. Translating it yields CSASSDPPYGYTF.

This clonotype was detected many times. The rearrangement uses TRBV7-9 and TRBJ2-3; tentative D call: TRBD2 (6 bases). Germline CDR1 and CDR2: SEHNR and FQNEAQ (reference sequence). The CDR3 totals 16 residues. V lost 1 base and J lost 9, with 20 bases in between. CDR3 coding DNA: TGTGCCAGCAGCTTAGGTTCCGCGGGAAAGGGAAGGACGCAGTATTTT. Residues: CASSLGSAGKGRTQYF.

This clonotype was recorded at least ten times. The CDR3 region is CASSLGLPYQETQYF. For the CDR3, the DNA is TGTGCCAGCAGCTTAGGGCTACCGTACCAAGAGACCCAGTACTTC. J is TRBJ2-5 and V is TRBV13; the D is unclear. V was trimmed by 0 bases and J by 0 bases, leaving 8 bases between them. There are 15 residues in the CDR3. Looked up from germline, CDR1 is PRHDT and CDR2 is FYEKMQ (reference sequence).

This clonotype came up many times. J is TRBJ2-2 and V is TRBV11-2; no definite D call. The CDR3 covers 15 residues. Germline lookup yields CDR1 SGHAT and CDR2 FQNNGV. The ends were cut back, 1 base at V and 1 base at J, with 7 bases in the middle. The CDR3, as DNA: TGTGCCAGCAGCTTAGTACTGAGGAACACCGGGGAGCTGTTTTTT. The encoded protein is CASSLVLRNTGELFF.

This clonotype has ten or more counts. The V and J genes are TRBV7-9 and TRBJ1-6; D remains unclear. This CDR3 has 13 residues. Germline CDR1 is SEHNR and CDR2 is FQNEAQ (reference sequence). V was shortened by 5 bases and J by 8 bases, with 10 bases between the two germline ends. This chain's CDR3 is CASSPLLDSPLHF. DNA for the CDR3: TGTGCCAGCAGCCCGCTGCTGGATTCACCCCTCCACTTT. Filled out from reference TRBV7-9 and TRBJ1-6, the complete variable domain reads DTGVSQNPRHKITKRGQNVTFRCDPISEHNRLYWYRQTLGQGPEFLTYFQNEAQLEKSRLLSDRFSAERPKGSFSTLEIQRTEQGDSAMYLCASSPLLDSPLHFGNGTRLTVT.

This clonotype was seen a few times. This rearrangement joins TRBV4-1 to TRBJ1-4; D is possibly TRBD1 (5 bases). The germline V gene has CDR1 MGHRA and CDR2 YSYEKL. There are 15 residues in the CDR3. V lost 0 bases and J lost 7, with 12 bases in between. The CDR3 DNA reads as TGCGCCAGCAGCCAAGACTACCAGGGAGGTGAAAAACTGTTTTTT. Encoded protein: CASSQDYQGGEKLFF.

This clonotype was detected ten times or more. The genes are TRBV7-9 and TRBJ2-1; D unresolved. Germline V CDR1 and CDR2: SEHNR, FQNEAQ (reference sequence). This CDR3 region has 14 residues. Trimming removed 7 bases at V and 2 bases at J, with 12 bases between. Here the CDR3 DNA reads TGTGCCAGCACCGAACCCCAAGCCTACAATGAGCAGTTCTTC. Its translation is CASTEPQAYNEQFF.

This clonotype was counted many times. The rearrangement links TRBV7-9 to TRBJ2-3, with D unresolved. The V and J ends lost 3 bases and 0 bases respectively, with 4 bases between them. The germline V gene has CDR1 SEHNR and CDR2 FQNEAQ (reference sequence). CDR3 length: 13 residues. The CDR3 sequence is CASSFESTDTQYF. CDR3 bases: TGTGCCAGCAGCTTTGAGAGCACAGATACGCAGTATTTT.

Ten or more counts support this clonotype. The chain recombines TRBV4-1 with TRBJ2-7; D might be TRBD2 (5 bases). Germline V gene data show CDR1 as MGHRA and CDR2 as YSYEKL. Trimming left V 1 base short and J 3 bases short, with 16 bases between. The CDR3 runs 16 residues. The CDR3 DNA reads TGCGCCAGCAGCCAAGCTCTAGCCCCCCCCTACTACGAGCAGTACTTC. Translating gives CASSQALAPPYYEQYF.

The chain uses TRBV28 and TRBJ1-5, with D perhaps matching TRBD1 (5 bases). The CDR3 consists of 15 residues. V lost 4 bases to trimming and J lost 1 base, with 11 bases between them. CDR1 and CDR2 (germline): MDHEN, SYDVKM. In DNA form, the CDR3 reads TGTGCCAGCAGTTCGGCAGGGTGGAGCAATCAGCCCCAGCATTTT. Residues: CASSSAGWSNQPQHF.

A few counts support this clonotype. The genes are TRBV20-1 and TRBJ2-5; TRBD2 aligns across 11 bases. The length of the CDR3 is 14 residues. Germline V gene sequence: CDR1 DFQATT, CDR2 SNEGSKA (reference sequence). V lost 3 bases, J lost 2 bases, and 2 bases stayed unmatched. The CDR3 DNA is TGCAGTGCTAGGGGACTAGCGGCGCAAGAGACCCAGTACTTC. Translation: CSARGLAAQETQYF.

In this sample, this clonotype turned up many times. This sequence joins TRBV28 and TRBJ1-1; no clear D. V was shortened by 8 bases and J by 3 bases, with 10 bases between the two germline ends. Germline V gene lookup returns CDR1 MDHEN and CDR2 SYDVKM. This CDR3 comprises 12 residues. The chain's CDR3 is CASRNRYTEAFF. In nucleotides, the CDR3 is TGTGCCAGCCGTAATCGGTACACTGAAGCTTTCTTT.

This clonotype was seen at least ten times. The genes are TRBV6-2 or TRBV6-3 and TRBJ1-1; no firm D call. V was clipped by 4 bases and J by 4 bases, with 10 bases between them. There are 13 residues in the CDR3. CDR1 is MNHEY, CDR2 SVGEGT, per germline. The DNA of the CDR3 is TGTGCCAGCAGTTTTTGGGATATCACTGAAGCTTTCTTT. This sequence encodes CASSFWDITEAFF.

This clonotype was observed at least ten times. The chain is built from TRBV28 and TRBJ2-3; perhaps TRBD2 as D (6 bases). There are 15 residues in the CDR3. Germline V gene sequence: CDR1 MDHEN, CDR2 SYDVKM. V was clipped by 5 bases and J by 11 bases, with 23 bases between them. CDR3 DNA sequence: TGTGCCAGCAGTCCGAATCTCGGGACTCCTCACGGGCAGTATTTT. Translation gives CASSPNLGTPHGQYF.

This clonotype has just a few counts. The CDR3 sequence: CASSFQDNYNEQFF. The CDR3 DNA is TGTGCCAGCAGCTTCCAAGACAACTACAATGAGCAGTTCTTC. The chain combines TRBV11-1 with TRBJ2-1; D gene ambiguous. Germline values: CDR1 SGHAT, CDR2 FQDESV (reference sequence). This CDR3 has 14 residues. The germline V and J ends were trimmed by 3 bases and 3 bases, with 9 bases remaining between them.

V is TRBV6-5 and J is TRBJ2-7; 11 bases match TRBD2. V was pared by 2 bases and J by 3 bases, with 3 bases of the junction left unmatched. The V gene's germline CDR1 is MNHEY and CDR2 SVGAGI. The CDR3 has 15 residues. CDR3 protein: CASSYGGLAVYEQYF. Here the CDR3 DNA reads TGTGCCAGCAGTTACGGGGGACTAGCGGTCTACGAGCAGTACTTC.